Shown below are 20 T cell receptor beta chains from a single sample sequenced in a study of CD8 T cells in Susac syndrome. An input of 0.5 to 1 ug of RNA was subjected to reverse transcription using random hexamers. TCRdb re-called the immunoSEQ multiplex PCR reads with MiXCR, one entry per CDR3 protein. Here the sample spans about 280,000 distinct CDR3 sequences, about 88% being singletons. Input material: CD8+ T cells from PBMCs. The receptors shown here come from a human donor with multiple sclerosis.

The chain has TRBV28 and TRBJ2-7; D tentatively reads TRBD1 or TRBD2 (5 bases each). CDR1 MDHEN and CDR2 SYDVKM come from the germline V gene. The CDR3 loop spans 15 amino acids. V lost 5 bases and J 0 bases, leaving 14 bases between the germline ends. The CDR3 here is CASSARRGGSYEQYF. CDR3 in DNA: TGTGCCAGCAGTGCCCGACGGGGCGGCTCCTACGAGCAGTACTTC. Full variable domain (outside the CDR3, taken from reference TRBV28 and TRBJ2-7): DVKVTQSSRYLVKRTGEKVFLECVQDMDHENMFWYRQDPGLGLRLIYFSYDVKMKEKGDIPEGYSVSREKKERFSLILESASTNQTSMYLCASSARRGGSYEQYFGPGTRLTVT.

The chain is built from TRBV5-4 and TRBJ2-2; D unclear. The CDR3 contains 14 residues. The V and J ends lost 4 bases and 3 bases respectively, with 10 bases between them. Germline CDR1 SGHNT, CDR2 YYREEE (reference sequence). In DNA form, the CDR3 reads TGTGCCAGCAGCAGGAAATGGGACACCGGGGAGCTGTTTTTT. Translation: CASSRKWDTGELFF.

V is TRBV6-1 and J is TRBJ2-5; 15 bases agree with TRBD2. V was clipped by 6 bases and J by 5 bases; unmatched bases: 4. CDR1 is MNHNS, CDR2 SASEGT, per germline. The length of the CDR3 is 15 residues. The CDR3 region is CASRGLAGGPETQYF. The CDR3 nucleotides are TGTGCCAGCAGGGGACTAGCGGGAGGACCGGAGACCCAGTACTTC.

This chain connects TRBV23-1 to TRBJ2-7, with 12 bases lining up with TRBD2. TRBV23-1 is sorted into the ORF group, with uncertain function. The CDR3 totals 16 residues. J was trimmed by 1 base and V by 2 bases; bases with no gene match: 3. The CDR3: CASSQAGLAGSYEQYF. For the CDR3, the DNA is TGCGCCAGCAGTCAAGCTGGACTAGCGGGATCCTACGAGCAGTACTTC.

V is TRBV30 and J is TRBJ2-7; no firm D call. The germline gives CDR1 GTSNPN, CDR2 SVGIG (reference sequence). V was trimmed by 5 bases and J by 6 bases, leaving 11 bases between them. The CDR3 consists of 11 residues. This CDR3 reads CAWAEVREQYF. CDR3 coding DNA: TGTGCCTGGGCAGAGGTCCGCGAGCAGTACTTC.

V and J are TRBV4-1 and TRBJ1-3; D gene ambiguous. Trimming took off 0 bases at V and 2 bases at J, with 8 bases between the two ends. Looked up from germline, CDR1 is MGHRA and CDR2 is YSYEKL. This CDR3 is 15 amino acids long. The CDR3 here is CASSQDTGAGNTIYF. The CDR3 DNA reads TGCGCCAGCAGCCAAGATACCGGGGCTGGAAACACCATATATTTT.

This clonotype was recorded a few times. The chain employs TRBV11-1 and TRBJ2-7, with a weak D call TRBD1 (6 bases). This CDR3 comprises 11 residues. V was shortened by 6 bases and J by 3 bases, with 6 bases between the two germline ends. The germline CDR1 and CDR2 sequences are SGHAT and FQDESV (reference sequence). CDR3 DNA: TGTGCCAGCAGACAGGGCTACGAGCAGTACTTC. This sequence encodes CASRQGYEQYF.

This sequence joins TRBV14 and TRBJ1-2, with D unclear. The CDR3 covers 13 residues. Trimming stripped 1 base from V and 6 bases from J, with 9 bases between. The germline gives CDR1 SGHDN, CDR2 FVKESK. The CDR3, as DNA: TGTGCCAGCAGCCAAGTATATGGAGATGGCTACACCTTC. This gives the protein CASSQVYGDGYTF.

This clonotype was seen more than once but under ten times. The J gene is TRBJ2-7, the V gene TRBV23-1, with D perhaps matching TRBD1 (6 bases). TRBV23-1 is identified as an open reading frame with a role that is uncertain. This CDR3 is 15 amino acids long. V was trimmed by 3 bases and J by 4 bases, leaving 16 bases between them. CDR3 nucleotide sequence: TGCGCCAGCAGTCACGGACAGTGTTTGGGTTACGAGCAGTACTTC. As protein: CASSHGQCLGYEQYF.

V and J are TRBV5-5 and TRBJ1-2, with D hard to call. The CDR3 consists of 17 residues. CDR1 is SGHKS and CDR2 is YYEKEE in the germline V gene (reference sequence). V lost 0 bases and J 0 bases, leaving 15 bases between the germline ends. In DNA, the CDR3 is TGTGCCAGCAGCTTGGCCAGGCCAGGAACCTCTAACTATGGCTACACCTTC. This gives the protein CASSLARPGTSNYGYTF.

This clonotype was seen just once. This CDR3 reads CASRDRDSPLHF. As DNA, the CDR3 is TGTGCCAGCAGGGACAGGGACTCACCCCTCCACTTT. This chain joins TRBV7-9 and TRBJ1-6; 8 positions match TRBD1. Germline CDR1 SEHNR, CDR2 FQNEAQ (reference sequence). The CDR3 is made up of 12 amino acids. With 6 bases clipped from V and 10 bases from J, the junction kept 2 bases outside the gene matches.

The CDR3 protein is CGTSGSFGEWGNEQFF. The CDR3 region has the DNA TGTGGGACTAGCGGGAGTTTCGGGGAGTGGGGCAATGAGCAGTTCTTC. This chain joins TRBV19 and TRBJ2-1; 13 nucleotides line up with TRBD2. Germline CDR1 LNHDA, CDR2 SQIVND (reference sequence). The CDR3 contains 16 residues.

This clonotype was seen more than once but under ten times. The gene calls are TRBV10-3 and TRBJ2-1, with 10 bases matching TRBD2. V lost 4 bases to trimming and J lost 0 bases; unmatched junction nucleotides: 6. Germline-derived CDR1 and CDR2 are ENHRY and SYGVKD. The CDR3 loop spans 17 amino acids. CDR3 bases: TGTGCCATCAGTGTTAGCGGGAGGCCTCCCTCCTACAATGAGCAGTTCTTC. Encoded protein: CAISVSGRPPSYNEQFF.

This rearrangement joins TRBV27 to TRBJ1-2, with 7 bases identical to TRBD1. The length of the CDR3 is 14 residues. After removal of 0 bases from V and 4 bases from J, the junction contained 2 bases not matched to a gene. Looked up from germline, CDR1 is MNHEY and CDR2 is SMNVEV (reference sequence). CDR3 region: CASSLSRQGYGYTF. CDR3 DNA: TGTGCCAGCAGTTTATCAAGACAGGGCTATGGCTACACCTTC.

The chain has TRBV27 and TRBJ2-7; no clear D gene. Germline-derived CDR1 and CDR2 are MNHEY and SMNVEV (reference sequence). V lost 5 bases and J lost 9, with 14 bases in between. The CDR3 totals 12 residues. CDR3 loop: CASSPTGAAQYF. CDR3 DNA sequence: TGTGCCAGCAGTCCTACGGGCGCCGCGCAGTACTTC.

The chain links TRBV20-1 to TRBJ2-5; D ambiguous. Germline CDR1 DFQATT, CDR2 SNEGSKA (reference sequence). Trimming shortened V by 2 bases and J by 3 bases, and 13 bases separated the two germline ends. CDR3 length: 14 residues. The CDR3 reads CSARYRPRKETQYF. Here the CDR3 DNA reads TGCAGTGCTAGATATCGTCCTCGGAAAGAGACCCAGTACTTC.

V gene TRBV27 combines with J gene TRBJ2-7, with TRBD1 matching 11 bases. CDR1 and CDR2 (germline): MNHEY, SMNVEV (reference sequence). Trimming took 5 bases from V and 5 from J; bases not matched to a gene: 5. This CDR3 comprises 14 residues. CDR3: CASSPRTGGDEQYF. The CDR3 DNA sequence: TGTGCCAGCAGTCCCCGGACAGGGGGCGACGAGCAGTACTTC.

The chain recombines TRBV5-4 with TRBJ1-6; a possible D gene is TRBD1 (5 bases). Trimming removed 3 bases at V and 5 bases at J, with 18 bases between. In germline, CDR1 is SGHNT, CDR2 YYREEE (reference sequence). This CDR3 has 17 residues. CDR3 bases: TGTGCCAGCAGCTGGGCCGGGGGGACGGGCAATAATTCACCCCTCCACTTT. Its translation: CASSWAGGTGNNSPLHF.

Here the CDR3 DNA reads TGTGCCATCCCGACTCGATCAACTAGTCGGTTCGCTTTCGAGCAGTACTTC. Amino acids: CAIPTRSTSRFAFEQYF. V and J are TRBV28 and TRBJ2-7, with a weak D call TRBD2 (5 bases). CDR3 length equals 17 residues. Germline values: CDR1 MDHEN, CDR2 SYDVKM. Between the trimmed V and J ends, which lost 10 bases and 6 bases, there was a span of 31 bases.

This sequence joins TRBV19 and TRBJ2-6; no clear D. Germline lookup yields CDR1 LNHDA and CDR2 SQIVND (reference sequence). Trimming removed 7 bases from V and 0 bases from J, with 7 bases in between. CDR3 length equals 14 residues. CDR3 bases: TGTGCCAGTAAACCCAGCTCTGGGGCCAACGTCCTGACTTTC. Encoded protein: CASKPSSGANVLTF.